A selection of T cell receptor beta chains follows, all from one sample in a study of shared clonotypes between healthy human individuals. Sequencing was performed with immunoSEQ multiplex PCR; in TCRdb, only in-frame clones are kept and a portion is missing. This table has roughly 2.1 million clones, under 95% appearing once. The sample taken for sequencing was naive CD8+ T cells from PBMCs. The receptors originated from a man aged 18 to 29 in good health. Some clones in this sample may be carry-over from other donors' samples. The CDR3 runs from the conserved cysteine through the conserved F or W. The D gene is left open where the match is weak. Expanded clones are given a class, and other clones once, few, many or no size at all.

d_gene: NA; v_gene: TRBV11-2; j_gene: TRBJ2-7; abundance: NA; CDR3nt: TGTGCCAGCAGCCAGGGGGGTCCCGAGCAGTACTTC; CDR3aa: CASSQGGPEQYF
d_gene: NA; v_gene: TRBV11-2; j_gene: TRBJ1-3; abundance: NA; CDR3nt: TGTGCCAGCAGCTTCTCGGGGGGGGCTGGAAACACCATATATTTT; CDR3aa: CASSFSGGAGNTIYF
d_gene: TRBD2; v_gene: TRBV13; j_gene: TRBJ2-7; abundance: NA; CDR3nt: TGTGCCAGCAGCTTAGGCCCTGGGACTAGCGGGAATAGCGAGCAGTACTTC; CDR3aa: CASSLGPGTSGNSEQYF
d_gene: NA; v_gene: TRBV29-1; j_gene: TRBJ1-5; abundance: NA; CDR3nt: TGCAGCGTTAAGGGGGGGGCGAATCAGCCCCAGCATTTT; CDR3aa: CSVKGGANQPQHF
d_gene: TRBD1; v_gene: TRBV7-6; j_gene: TRBJ1-1; abundance: few; CDR3nt: TGTGCCAGCAGCTTAGCGGCAGGGGGGACTGAAGCTTTCTTT; CDR3aa: CASSLAAGGTEAFF
d_gene: TRBD1; v_gene: TRBV7-9; j_gene: TRBJ2-5; abundance: once; CDR3nt: TGTGCCAGCAGCTACAGGGGGTACCAAGAGACCCAGTACTTC; CDR3aa: CASSYRGYQETQYF
d_gene: NA; v_gene: TRBV7-8; j_gene: TRBJ2-3; abundance: NA; CDR3nt: TGTGCCAGCAGCTTAGAACCTCATCATACGCAGTATTTT; CDR3aa: CASSLEPHHTQYF
d_gene: NA; v_gene: TRBV14; j_gene: TRBJ2-2; abundance: few; CDR3nt: TGTGCCAGCAGCCAACAGGGTTGGACCGGGGAGCTGTTTTTT; CDR3aa: CASSQQGWTGELFF
d_gene: NA; v_gene: TRBV27; j_gene: TRBJ1-1; abundance: NA; CDR3nt: TGTGCCAGCAGTTTAGGGTCAGGGGCGGGCACTGAAGCTTTCTTT; CDR3aa: CASSLGSGAGTEAFF
d_gene: NA; v_gene: TRBV25-1; j_gene: TRBJ2-1; abundance: NA; CDR3nt: TGTGCCAGCAGTCTTAGGTTCGGGGGCTCCTACAATGAGCAGTTCTTC; CDR3aa: CASSLRFGGSYNEQFF
d_gene: TRBD2; v_gene: TRBV7-8; j_gene: TRBJ2-5; abundance: NA; CDR3nt: TGTGCCAGCAGCCGGGGACTAGCGGGGACTTTCGAGACCCAGTACTTC; CDR3aa: CASSRGLAGTFETQYF
d_gene: TRBD1; v_gene: TRBV19; j_gene: TRBJ1-5; abundance: NA; CDR3nt: TGTGCCAGTAGTCCAAAGACAGGGGGCAATCAGCCCCAGCATTTT; CDR3aa: CASSPKTGGNQPQHF
d_gene: NA; v_gene: TRBV6-6; j_gene: TRBJ1-3; abundance: NA; CDR3nt: TGTGCCAGCCTTCCCAGCCCCTTCTCTGGAAACACCATATATTTT; CDR3aa: CASLPSPFSGNTIYF
d_gene: NA; v_gene: TRBV7-8; j_gene: TRBJ2-1; abundance: NA; CDR3nt: TGTGCCAGCAGCTTAAGCTGGACACGCGTATACAATGAGCAGTTCTTC; CDR3aa: CASSLSWTRVYNEQFF
d_gene: NA; v_gene: TRBV30; j_gene: TRBJ1-6; abundance: NA; CDR3nt: TGTGCCTGGAGGGTTAGGGTCGCTTCACCCCTCCACTTT; CDR3aa: CAWRVRVASPLHF
d_gene: NA; v_gene: TRBV7-8; j_gene: TRBJ1-1; abundance: NA; CDR3nt: TGTGCCAGCAGCTATGACACTGAAGCTTTCTTT; CDR3aa: CASSYDTEAFF
d_gene: NA; v_gene: TRBV10-2; j_gene: TRBJ2-7; abundance: NA; CDR3nt: TGCGCCAGCAGTGAAGGGGACCTCTACGAGCAGTACTTC; CDR3aa: CASSEGDLYEQYF
d_gene: NA; v_gene: TRBV28; j_gene: TRBJ2-1; abundance: NA; CDR3nt: TGTGCCAGCAGTTCCTTCTCGGAGAAGGGGAATGAGCAGTTCTTC; CDR3aa: CASSSFSEKGNEQFF
d_gene: NA; v_gene: TRBV11-3; j_gene: TRBJ1-1; abundance: NA; CDR3nt: TGTGCCAGCAGCTTAGACAGGTACACTGAAGCTTTCTTT; CDR3aa: CASSLDRYTEAFF
d_gene: NA; v_gene: TRBV6-6; j_gene: TRBJ1-4; abundance: NA; CDR3nt: TGTGCCAGCAGTTACTCAGAGGGAACTAATGAAAAACTGTTTTTT; CDR3aa: CASSYSEGTNEKLFF
d_gene: NA; v_gene: TRBV27; j_gene: TRBJ2-2; abundance: NA; CDR3nt: TGTGCCAGCAGTTCGGGGAGAAACACCGGGGAGCTGTTTTTT; CDR3aa: CASSSGRNTGELFF
d_gene: TRBD1; v_gene: TRBV10-2; j_gene: TRBJ2-5; abundance: NA; CDR3nt: TGCGCCAGCAGCCTCGGACAGGGTCTTGGAGAGACCCAGTACTTC; CDR3aa: CASSLGQGLGETQYF
d_gene: NA; v_gene: TRBV27; j_gene: TRBJ2-1; abundance: NA; CDR3nt: TGTGCCAGCAGCCTAGGACCAAGCTCCTACAATGAGCAGTTCTTC; CDR3aa: CASSLGPSSYNEQFF